The 7 T cell receptor beta chains below all came from one sample that was sequenced in a study of blood T cell repertoires in COVID-19. The assay was immunoSEQ multiplex PCR, and TCRdb's table has in-frame clones only and misses some. This sample has about 88,000 clones, with 55% to 80% found just once. Sequences were obtained from peripheral blood. These receptors all come from a woman aged 55-70 years in a cohort sampled during active or convalescent COVID-19.

The rearrangement joins TRBV28 to TRBJ1-6; 7 bases are shared with TRBD1. Germline-derived CDR1 and CDR2 are MDHEN and SYDVKM. This CDR3 comprises 15 residues. V shed 4 bases, J shed 0 bases, and the junction held 0 bases outside the gene matches. CDR3 amino acids: CASSSGGSYNSPLHF. DNA for the CDR3: TGTGCCAGCAGTTCAGGGGGCTCCTATAATTCACCCCTCCACTTT. Complete variable domain (other parts from reference TRBV28 and TRBJ1-6): DVKVTQSSRYLVKRTGEKVFLECVQDMDHENMFWYRQDPGLGLRLIYFSYDVKMKEKGDIPEGYSVSREKKERFSLILESASTNQTSMYLCASSSGGSYNSPLHFGNGTRLTVT.

The chain carries TRBV7-9 and TRBJ2-5; 9 nucleotides agree with TRBD1. Germline CDR1 is SEHNR and CDR2 is FQNEAQ (reference sequence). V lost 5 bases, J lost 5 bases, and 12 bases stayed unmatched. The CDR3 is made up of 16 amino acids. The DNA of the CDR3 is TGTGCCAGCAGCGTAACCGGGACAGGGCTGAGGGAGACCCAGTACTTC. Protein sequence: CASSVTGTGLRETQYF.

The rearrangement joins TRBV7-2 to TRBJ1-5, with D maybe TRBD1 (6 bases). Germline assignment: CDR1 SGHTA and CDR2 FQGNSA. The V gene lost 5 bases and the J gene lost 0 bases, with 11 bases spanning the gap. This CDR3 is 15 amino acids long. The CDR3 protein is CASSQSGVSNQPQHF. The CDR3 DNA reads as TGTGCCAGCAGCCAGTCAGGGGTTAGCAATCAGCCCCAGCATTTT.

Only a few counts were recorded for this clone. The chain links TRBV10-3 to TRBJ1-2; 7 bases are a match to TRBD1. The CDR3 runs to 13 residues. Germline CDR1 is ENHRY and CDR2 is SYGVKD. Losses at the gene ends were 2 bases for V and 3 bases for J; bases not matched to a gene: 0. Written as DNA, the CDR3 is TGTGCCATCAGTGAGGACAGGGACTATGGCTACACCTTC. Translated, it gives CAISEDRDYGYTF.

V is TRBV5-4 and J is TRBJ2-7; 8 nucleotides line up with TRBD1. Germline V CDR1 and CDR2: SGHNT, YYREEE (reference sequence). The V segment lost 2 bases and the J segment 11 bases; nucleotides outside the gene matches: 3. The CDR3 is 11 residues long. This chain's CDR3 is CASSFGGQEYF. The CDR3 DNA is TGTGCCAGCAGCTTTGGGGGACAGGAGTACTTC.

CDR3 nucleotides: TGTGCCAGCAGCTCGAAACCAGGGGGCACTGAAGCTTTCTTT. Its translation: CASSSKPGGTEAFF. J is TRBJ1-1 and V is TRBV7-3; 7 bases line up with TRBD1. The CDR3 consists of 14 residues. The germline gives CDR1 SGHTA, CDR2 FQGTGA. V shed 4 bases, J shed 4 bases, and the junction held 6 bases outside the gene matches.

V is TRBV11-1 and J is TRBJ2-5, with D possibly being TRBD2 (5 bases). Germline loops: CDR1 SGHAT, CDR2 FQDESV (reference sequence). The CDR3 extends over 12 amino acids. Between the trimmed V and J ends, which lost 6 bases and 5 bases, there was a span of 10 bases. The CDR3 DNA reads TGTGCCAGCAGTCTAGCCCCTGAGACCCAGTACTTC. Encoded protein: CASSLAPETQYF. Based on the CDR3 plus reference TRBV11-1 and TRBJ2-5, the full variable domain is EAEVAQSPRYKITEKSQAVAFWCDPISGHATLYWYRQILGQGPELLVQFQDESVVDDSQLPKDRFSAERLKGVDSTLKIQPAELGDSAMYLCASSLAPETQYFGPGTRLLVL.